This T cell receptor beta chain was recovered during a study of PD-1 blockade in classical Hodgkin lymphoma. Study conclusions and caveats: By cycle point C4D1, TCR diversity had risen significantly in CD4+ cells (but not CD8+ cells).

Patients all relapsed after autologous stem cell transplantation, and there was variation in brentuximab vedotin exposure. Germline V gene lookup returns CDR1 MNHNS and CDR2 SASEGT. V lost 3 bases and J 4 bases, leaving 7 bases between the germline ends. This CDR3 comprises 13 residues. Comments on this clone: No antigen is known for it.

The assay was immunoSEQ multiplex PCR, and TCRdb's table has in-frame clones only and misses some. The sample yields about 50,000 clones, about three quarters seen once. The J gene is TRBJ1-5, the V gene TRBV6-1; D ambiguous. Sequenced here: peripheral blood mononuclear cells (PBMCs), sampled at baseline. The origin of this receptor is a human donor with classical Hodgkin lymphoma. As DNA, the CDR3 is TGTGCCAGCAGTGAGGTATGGAATCAGCCCCAGCATTTT. Encoded protein: CASSEVWNQPQHF.